The source of this T cell receptor beta chain is a study of cytomegalovirus exposure and HLA in healthy donors. Study information: It was reported in a later analysis that the same platform had been used for the 110 or so validation repertoires as for the approximately 730 first-cohort repertoires.

Some clones are missing from TCRdb's copy, which holds only in-frame ones; the method was immunoSEQ multiplex PCR. In the table there are about 180,000 clones, around 84% of which are singletons. Comment on this clone: The antigen is undetermined.

The study, taken as a whole, reports: The tendency of first-cohort TCR clusters to co-occur in the 120 or so validation repertoires emerged from a later analysis. Published work reported that the classifier diagnosed cytomegalovirus status with high specificity and sensitivity. The study put roughly 160 TCR beta chains on its list as cytomegalovirus-associated.

Germline CDR1 is MGHDK and CDR2 is SYGVNS. This CDR3 spans 15 amino acids. The trim removed 9 bases at V and 2 bases at J, leaving 9 bases unmatched. This TCR was sampled from a man aged 18 to 29 in good health and CMV-seropositive. The sample consisted of PBMCs. The chain combines TRBV25-1 with TRBJ2-1; the match to TRBD2 covers 8 bases. The CDR3 nucleotides read TGTGCCAGTAGTAAGGGTAGCGGGACCTACAATGAGCAGTTCTTC. Protein product: CASSKGSGTYNEQFF.